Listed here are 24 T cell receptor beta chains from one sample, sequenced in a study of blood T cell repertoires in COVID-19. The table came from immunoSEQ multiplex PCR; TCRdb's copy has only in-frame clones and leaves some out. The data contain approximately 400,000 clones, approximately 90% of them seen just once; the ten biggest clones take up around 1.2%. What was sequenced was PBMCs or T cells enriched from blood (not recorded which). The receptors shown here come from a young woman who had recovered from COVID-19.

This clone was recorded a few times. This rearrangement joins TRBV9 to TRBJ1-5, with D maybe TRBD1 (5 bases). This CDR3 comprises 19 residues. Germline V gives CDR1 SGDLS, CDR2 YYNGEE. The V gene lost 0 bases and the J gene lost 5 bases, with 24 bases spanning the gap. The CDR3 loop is CASSVEEQGDSPIDQPQHF. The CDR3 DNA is TGTGCCAGCAGCGTAGAGGAGCAAGGAGACAGCCCTATCGATCAGCCCCAGCATTTT.

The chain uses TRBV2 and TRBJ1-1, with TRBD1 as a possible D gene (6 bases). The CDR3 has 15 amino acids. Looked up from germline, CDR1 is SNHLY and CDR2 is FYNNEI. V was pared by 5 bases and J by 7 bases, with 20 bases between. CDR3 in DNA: TGTGCCAGCAGTTTAAGGCGGACAGTGGGCGGTGAAGCTTTCTTT. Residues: CASSLRRTVGGEAFF.

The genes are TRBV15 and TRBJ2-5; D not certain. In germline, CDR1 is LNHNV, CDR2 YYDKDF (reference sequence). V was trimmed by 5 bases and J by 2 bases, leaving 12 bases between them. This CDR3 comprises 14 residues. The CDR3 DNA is TGTGCCACCAGCGGCTCTCTGGTGCAAGAGACCCAGTACTTC. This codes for CATSGSLVQETQYF.

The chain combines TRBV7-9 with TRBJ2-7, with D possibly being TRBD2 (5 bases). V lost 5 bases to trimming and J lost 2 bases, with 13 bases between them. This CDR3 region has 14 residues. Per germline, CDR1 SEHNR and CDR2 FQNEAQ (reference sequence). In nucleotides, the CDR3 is TGTGCCAGCAGCCCTGGACTGCAACCCTACGAGCAGTACTTC. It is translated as CASSPGLQPYEQYF.

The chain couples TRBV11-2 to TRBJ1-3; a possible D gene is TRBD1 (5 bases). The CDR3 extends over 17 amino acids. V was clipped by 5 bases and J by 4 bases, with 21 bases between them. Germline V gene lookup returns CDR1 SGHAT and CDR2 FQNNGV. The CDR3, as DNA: TGTGCCAGCAGCCAGGAACGTACCAGGGAACCGGGAAACACCATATATTTT. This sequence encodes CASSQERTREPGNTIYF.

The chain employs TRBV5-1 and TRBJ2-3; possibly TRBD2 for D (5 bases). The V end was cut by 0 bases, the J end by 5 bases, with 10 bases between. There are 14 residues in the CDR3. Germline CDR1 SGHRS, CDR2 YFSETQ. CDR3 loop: CASSLAREQDTQYF. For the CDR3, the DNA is TGCGCCAGCAGCTTGGCCCGGGAACAAGATACGCAGTATTTT.

The CDR3 here is CASSQYRGPSSGANVLTF. The DNA of the CDR3 is TGCGCCAGCAGCCAATACAGGGGGCCGAGCTCTGGGGCCAACGTCCTGACTTTC. The chain has TRBV4-1 and TRBJ2-6; 9 bases match TRBD1. The V and J ends lost 2 bases and 0 bases, in that order; junction bases with no gene match: 5. This CDR3 is 18 amino acids long. Germline CDR1 reads MGHRA; CDR2 reads YSYEKL.

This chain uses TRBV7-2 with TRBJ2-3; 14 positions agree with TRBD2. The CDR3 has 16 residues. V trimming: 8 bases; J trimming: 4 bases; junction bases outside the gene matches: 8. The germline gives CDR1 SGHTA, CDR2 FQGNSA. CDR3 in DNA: TGTGCCAGCGGCTGGACTAGCGGGGGGTCGGCAGATACGCAGTATTTT. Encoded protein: CASGWTSGGSADTQYF.

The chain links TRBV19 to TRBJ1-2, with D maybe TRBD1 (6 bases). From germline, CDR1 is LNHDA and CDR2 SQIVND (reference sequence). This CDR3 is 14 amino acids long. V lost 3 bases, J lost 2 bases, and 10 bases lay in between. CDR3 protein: CASSITGINYGYTF. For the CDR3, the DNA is TGTGCCAGTAGTATCACAGGGATCAACTATGGCTACACCTTC.

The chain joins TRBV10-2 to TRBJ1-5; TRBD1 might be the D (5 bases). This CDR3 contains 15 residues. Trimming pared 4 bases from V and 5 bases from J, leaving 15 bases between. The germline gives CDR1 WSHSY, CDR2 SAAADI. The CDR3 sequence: CASSAAGLIYQPQHF. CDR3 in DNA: TGCGCCAGCAGTGCCGCAGGGTTGATTTATCAGCCCCAGCATTTT.

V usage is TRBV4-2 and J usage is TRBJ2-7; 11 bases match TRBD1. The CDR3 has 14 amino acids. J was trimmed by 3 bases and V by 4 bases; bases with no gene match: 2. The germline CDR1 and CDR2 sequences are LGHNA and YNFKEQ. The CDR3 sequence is CASSRTGGFYEQYF. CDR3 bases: TGTGCCAGCAGCCGGACAGGGGGCTTCTACGAGCAGTACTTC.

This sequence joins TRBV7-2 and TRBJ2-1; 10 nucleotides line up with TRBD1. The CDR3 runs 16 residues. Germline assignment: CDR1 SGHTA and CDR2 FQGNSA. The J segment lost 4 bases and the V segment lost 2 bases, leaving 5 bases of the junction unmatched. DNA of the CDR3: TGTGCCAGCAGCTTATCGGGACAGGGGAATTACAATGAGCAGTTCTTC. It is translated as CASSLSGQGNYNEQFF.

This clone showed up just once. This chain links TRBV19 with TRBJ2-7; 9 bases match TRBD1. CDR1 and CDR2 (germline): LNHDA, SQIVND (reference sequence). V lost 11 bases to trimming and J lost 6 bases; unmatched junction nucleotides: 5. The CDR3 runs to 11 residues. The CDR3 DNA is TGTGCCGGACAGGGGACCGGCGAGCAGTACTTC. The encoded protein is CAGQGTGEQYF.

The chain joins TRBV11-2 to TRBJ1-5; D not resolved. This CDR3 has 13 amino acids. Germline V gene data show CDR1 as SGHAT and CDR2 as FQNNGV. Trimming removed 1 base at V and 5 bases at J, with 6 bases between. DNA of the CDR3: TGTGCCAGCAGCTTAGTTCGGTATCAGCCCCAGCATTTT. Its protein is CASSLVRYQPQHF.

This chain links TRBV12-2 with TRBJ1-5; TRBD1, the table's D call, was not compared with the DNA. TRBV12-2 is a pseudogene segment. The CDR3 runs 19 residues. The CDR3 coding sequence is TGTGCAAGTCGCCAATTCCGGGACAGGGGCCCAATCGTGAGCCAGCCCCAGCATTTT. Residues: CASRQFRDRGPIVSQPQHF.

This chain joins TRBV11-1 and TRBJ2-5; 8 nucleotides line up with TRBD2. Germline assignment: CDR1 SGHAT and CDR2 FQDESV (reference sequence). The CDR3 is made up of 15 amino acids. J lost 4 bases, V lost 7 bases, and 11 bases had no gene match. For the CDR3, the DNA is TGTGCCAGCACGTCGGGACTAGGGACTGGAGAGACCCAGTACTTC. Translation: CASTSGLGTGETQYF. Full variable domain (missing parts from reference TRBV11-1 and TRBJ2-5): EAEVAQSPRYKITEKSQAVAFWCDPISGHATLYWYRQILGQGPELLVQFQDESVVDDSQLPKDRFSAERLKGVDSTLKIQPAELGDSAMYLCASTSGLGTGETQYFGPGTRLLVL.

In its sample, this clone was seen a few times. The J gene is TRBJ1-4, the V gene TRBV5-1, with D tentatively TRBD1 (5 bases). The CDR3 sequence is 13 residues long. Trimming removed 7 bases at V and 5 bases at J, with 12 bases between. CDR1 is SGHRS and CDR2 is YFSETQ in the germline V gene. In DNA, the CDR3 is TGCGCCAGCGGGGGGTCCCCAAATGAAAAACTGTTTTTT. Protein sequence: CASGGSPNEKLFF.

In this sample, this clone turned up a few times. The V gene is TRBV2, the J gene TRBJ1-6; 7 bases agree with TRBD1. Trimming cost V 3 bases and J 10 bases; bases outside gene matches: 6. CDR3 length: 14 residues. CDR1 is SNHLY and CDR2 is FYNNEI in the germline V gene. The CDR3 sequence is CASSETGRGSPLHF. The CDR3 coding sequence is TGTGCCAGCAGTGAGACAGGGCGAGGCTCACCCCTCCACTTT.

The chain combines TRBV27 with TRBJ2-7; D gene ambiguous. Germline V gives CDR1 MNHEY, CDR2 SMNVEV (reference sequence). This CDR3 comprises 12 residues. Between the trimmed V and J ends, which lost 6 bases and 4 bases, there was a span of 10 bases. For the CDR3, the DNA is TGTGCCAGCAGAGCGAGTATTTACGAGCAGTACTTC. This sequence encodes CASRASIYEQYF.

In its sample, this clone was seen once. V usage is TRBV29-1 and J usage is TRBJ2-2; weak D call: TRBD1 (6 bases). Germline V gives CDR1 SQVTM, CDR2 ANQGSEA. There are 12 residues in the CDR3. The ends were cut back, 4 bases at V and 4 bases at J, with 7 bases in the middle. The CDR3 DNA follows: TGCAGCGTTGCGGACAGCACCGGGGAGCTGTTTTTT. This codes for CSVADSTGELFF.

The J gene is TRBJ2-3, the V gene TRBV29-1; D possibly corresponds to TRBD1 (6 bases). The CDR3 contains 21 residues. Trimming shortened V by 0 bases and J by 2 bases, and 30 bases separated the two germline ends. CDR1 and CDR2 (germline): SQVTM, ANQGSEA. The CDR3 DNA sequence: TGCAGCGTTGAAGATTTTGTGGACAGCGACATTGGATATACCCTCACAGATACGCAGTATTTT. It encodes CSVEDFVDSDIGYTLTDTQYF.

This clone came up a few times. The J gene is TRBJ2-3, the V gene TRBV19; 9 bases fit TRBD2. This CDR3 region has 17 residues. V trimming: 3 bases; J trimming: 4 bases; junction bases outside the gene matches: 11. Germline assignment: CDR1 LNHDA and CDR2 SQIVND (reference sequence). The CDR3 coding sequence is TGTGCCAGTAGTATCGGGGGCAGCGGGGGGCTGGCAGATACGCAGTATTTT. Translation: CASSIGGSGGLADTQYF.

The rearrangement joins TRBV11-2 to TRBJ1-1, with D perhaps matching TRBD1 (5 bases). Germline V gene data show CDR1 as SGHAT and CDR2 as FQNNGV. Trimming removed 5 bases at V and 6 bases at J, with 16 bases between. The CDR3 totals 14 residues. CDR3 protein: CASSLGAGVAEAFF. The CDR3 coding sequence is TGTGCCAGCAGCCTTGGGGCAGGAGTTGCTGAAGCTTTCTTT.

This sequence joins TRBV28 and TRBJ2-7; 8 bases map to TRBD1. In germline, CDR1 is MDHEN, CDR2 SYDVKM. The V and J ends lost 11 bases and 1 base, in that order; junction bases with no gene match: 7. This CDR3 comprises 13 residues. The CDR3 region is CAGTDRGSYEQYF. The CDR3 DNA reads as TGTGCCGGGACCGACAGGGGTTCCTACGAGCAGTACTTC.